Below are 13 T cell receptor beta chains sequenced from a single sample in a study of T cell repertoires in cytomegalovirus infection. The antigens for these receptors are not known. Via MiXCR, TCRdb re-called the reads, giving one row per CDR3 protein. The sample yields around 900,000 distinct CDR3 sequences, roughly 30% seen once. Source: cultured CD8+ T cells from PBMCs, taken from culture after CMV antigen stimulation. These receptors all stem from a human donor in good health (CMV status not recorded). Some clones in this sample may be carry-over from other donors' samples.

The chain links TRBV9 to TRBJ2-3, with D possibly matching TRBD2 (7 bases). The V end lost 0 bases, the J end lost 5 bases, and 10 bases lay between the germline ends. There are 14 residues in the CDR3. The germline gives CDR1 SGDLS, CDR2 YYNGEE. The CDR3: CASSVGGGRDTQYF. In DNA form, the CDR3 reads TGTGCCAGCAGCGTAGGGGGGGGCCGAGATACGCAGTATTTT.

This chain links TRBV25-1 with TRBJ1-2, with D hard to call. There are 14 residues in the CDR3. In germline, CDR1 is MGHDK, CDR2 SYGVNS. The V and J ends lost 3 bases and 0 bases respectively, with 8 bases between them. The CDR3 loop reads CASSDIQANYGYTF. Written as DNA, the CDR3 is TGTGCCAGCAGTGATATACAAGCTAACTATGGCTACACCTTC.

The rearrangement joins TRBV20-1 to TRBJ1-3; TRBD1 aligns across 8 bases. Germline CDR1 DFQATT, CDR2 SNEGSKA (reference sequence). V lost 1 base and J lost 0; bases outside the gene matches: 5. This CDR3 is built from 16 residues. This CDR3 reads CSARGDRSDSGNTIYF. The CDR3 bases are TGCAGTGCTAGAGGGGACAGGTCCGACTCTGGAAACACCATATATTTT.

This CDR3 is CASSLWGGSQETQYF. CDR3 DNA sequence: TGTGCCAGCAGCTTATGGGGGGGGTCACAAGAGACCCAGTACTTC. The chain is built from TRBV7-2 and TRBJ2-5, with 7 bases fitting TRBD2. Germline V gene data show CDR1 as SGHTA and CDR2 as FQGNSA. V shed 2 bases and J 2 bases; nucleotides not matched to a gene: 5. This CDR3 region has 15 residues.

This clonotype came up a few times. The DNA of the CDR3 is TGTGCCAGTAGTGCCCGTGGCTACAACCCTTCTATTGAGCAGTTCTTC. Residues: CASSARGYNPSIEQFF. The rearrangement joins TRBV19 to TRBJ2-1, with D unresolved. The CDR3 is 16 amino acids. From germline, CDR1 is LNHDA and CDR2 SQIVND (reference sequence). V was clipped by 5 bases and J by 9 bases, with 23 bases between them.

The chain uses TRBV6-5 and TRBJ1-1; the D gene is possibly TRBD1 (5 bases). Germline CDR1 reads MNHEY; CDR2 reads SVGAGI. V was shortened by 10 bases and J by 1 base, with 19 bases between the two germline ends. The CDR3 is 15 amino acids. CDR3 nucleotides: TGTGCCACCGGGACTACCGGTTTTCGGAACACTGAAGCTTTCTTT. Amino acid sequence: CATGTTGFRNTEAFF.

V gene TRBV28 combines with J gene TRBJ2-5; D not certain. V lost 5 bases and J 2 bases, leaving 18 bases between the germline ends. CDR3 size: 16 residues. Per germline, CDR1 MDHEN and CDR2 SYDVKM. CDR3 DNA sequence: TGTGCCAGCAGTGACTCTAGAATAGCTGAGCAAGAGACCCAGTACTTC. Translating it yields CASSDSRIAEQETQYF.

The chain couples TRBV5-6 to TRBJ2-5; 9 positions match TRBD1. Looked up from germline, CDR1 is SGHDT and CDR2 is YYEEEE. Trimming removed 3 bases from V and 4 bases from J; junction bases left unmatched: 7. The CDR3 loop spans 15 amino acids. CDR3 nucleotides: TGTGCCAGCAGCTGGGACAGGGAACTAGGAGAGACCCAGTACTTC. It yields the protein CASSWDRELGETQYF.

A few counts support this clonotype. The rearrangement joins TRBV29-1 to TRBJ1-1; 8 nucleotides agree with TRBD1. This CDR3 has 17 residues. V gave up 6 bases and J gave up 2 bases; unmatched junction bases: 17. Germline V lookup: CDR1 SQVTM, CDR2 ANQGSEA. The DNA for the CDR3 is TGCAGCGTCCCCCACCGAAGGGAACAGGGGGGAAACACTGAAGCTTTCTTT. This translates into CSVPHRREQGGNTEAFF.

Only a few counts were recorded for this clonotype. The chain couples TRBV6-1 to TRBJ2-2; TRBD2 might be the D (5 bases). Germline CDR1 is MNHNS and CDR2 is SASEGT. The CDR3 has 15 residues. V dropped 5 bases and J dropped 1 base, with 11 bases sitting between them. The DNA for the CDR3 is TGTGCCAGCAGTCCCACTAGGTTGAACACCGGGGAGCTGTTTTTT. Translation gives CASSPTRLNTGELFF.

DNA of the CDR3: TGTGCCACCGGACAGGGGCCCTTAGCGGGGAAATTGGACGGGGAGCTGTTTTTT. It codes for CATGQGPLAGKLDGELFF. This rearrangement joins TRBV15 to TRBJ2-2; a possible D gene is TRBD1 (9 bases). The CDR3 sequence is 18 residues long. Germline loops: CDR1 LNHNV, CDR2 YYDKDF (reference sequence). Trimming pared 8 bases from V and 7 bases from J, leaving 29 bases between.

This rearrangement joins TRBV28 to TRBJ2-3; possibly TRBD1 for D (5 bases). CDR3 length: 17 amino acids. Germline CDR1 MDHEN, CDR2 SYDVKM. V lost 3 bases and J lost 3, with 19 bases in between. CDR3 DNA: TGTGCCAGCAGTTTGGTTCGGCAGGGCGAACGGACAGATACGCAGTATTTT. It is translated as CASSLVRQGERTDTQYF.

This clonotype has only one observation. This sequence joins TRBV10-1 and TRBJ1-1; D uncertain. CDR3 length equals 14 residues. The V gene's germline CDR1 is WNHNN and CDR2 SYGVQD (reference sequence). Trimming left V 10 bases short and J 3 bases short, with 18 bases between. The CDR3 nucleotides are TGCGCCACCTCCCCGGTGCAGGCGGACACTGAAGCTTTCTTT. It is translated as CATSPVQADTEAFF.